This T cell receptor (beta chain) derives from a study of identical twins. The study, taken as a whole, reports: Modeled out-of-frame TCR alpha sharing in monozygotic twins fell below observed levels.

With respect to this clonotype: Its antigen is currently unknown.

Healthy Caucasians alone served as donors. One entry per CDR3 protein results from TCRdb running MiXCR on the 5' RACE reads. The sample holds 550,000 to 700,000 distinct CDR3 sequences, approximately 22% seen once. V dropped 3 bases and J dropped 1 base, with 13 bases sitting between them. From germline, CDR1 is SGHTA and CDR2 FQGNSA. The CDR3 is made up of 16 amino acids. These sequences were also reported in another study, on T cells expressing NK-cell markers. Turning to that study: The authors sequenced eight donors, of whom seven were HCMV-seropositive and one was seronegative. Several donors' CD3+CD56-NKG2C+ cells were dominated by the same clonotypes.

The clonotype comes from a young woman in good health. Input material: PBMCs. This chain uses TRBV7-2 with TRBJ2-1, with D maybe TRBD2 (5 bases). The CDR3 is CASSLALVVSYNEQFF. CDR3 coding DNA: TGTGCCAGCAGCTTGGCACTAGTTGTATCCTACAATGAGCAGTTCTTC. The full variable domain, its missing parts supplied by reference TRBV7-2 and TRBJ2-1, is GAGVSQSPSNKVTEKGKDVELRCDPISGHTALYWYRQSLGQGLEFLIYFQGNSAPDKSGLPSDRFSAERTGGSVSTLTIQRTQQEDSAVYLCASSLALVVSYNEQFFGPGTRLTVL.